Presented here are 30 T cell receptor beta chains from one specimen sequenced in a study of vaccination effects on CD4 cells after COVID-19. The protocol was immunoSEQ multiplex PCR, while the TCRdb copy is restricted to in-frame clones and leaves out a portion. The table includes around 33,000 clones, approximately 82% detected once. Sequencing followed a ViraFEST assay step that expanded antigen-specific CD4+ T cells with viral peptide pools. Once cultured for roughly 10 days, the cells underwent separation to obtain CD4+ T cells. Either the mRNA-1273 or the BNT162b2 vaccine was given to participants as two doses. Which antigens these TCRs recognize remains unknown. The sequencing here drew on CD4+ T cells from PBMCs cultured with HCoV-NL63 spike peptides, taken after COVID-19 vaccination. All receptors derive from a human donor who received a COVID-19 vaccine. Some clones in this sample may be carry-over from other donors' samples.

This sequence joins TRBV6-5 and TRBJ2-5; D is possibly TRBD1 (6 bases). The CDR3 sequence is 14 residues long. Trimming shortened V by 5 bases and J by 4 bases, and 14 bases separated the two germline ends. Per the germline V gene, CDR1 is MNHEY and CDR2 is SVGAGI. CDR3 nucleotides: TGTGCCAGCAGTCCCCAGGACAGAAGAGAGACCCAGTACTTC. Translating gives CASSPQDRRETQYF.

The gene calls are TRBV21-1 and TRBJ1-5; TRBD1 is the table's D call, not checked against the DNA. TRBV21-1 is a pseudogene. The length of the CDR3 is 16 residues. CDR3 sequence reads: CASSKPDRGPNQPQHF. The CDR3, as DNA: TGTGCCAGCAGCAAACCGGACAGGGGGCCAAATCAGCCCCAGCATTTT.

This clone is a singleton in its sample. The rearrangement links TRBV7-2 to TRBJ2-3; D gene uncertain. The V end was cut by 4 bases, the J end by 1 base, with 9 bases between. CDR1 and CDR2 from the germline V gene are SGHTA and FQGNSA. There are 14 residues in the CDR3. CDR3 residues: CASSSLMGTDTQYF. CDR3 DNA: TGTGCCAGCAGCTCCCTGATGGGCACAGATACGCAGTATTTT.

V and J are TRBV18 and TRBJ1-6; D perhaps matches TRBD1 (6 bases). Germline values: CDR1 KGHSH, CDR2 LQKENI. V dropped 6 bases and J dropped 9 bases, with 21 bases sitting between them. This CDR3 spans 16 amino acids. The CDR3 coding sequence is TGTGCCAGCTCGCCCCAACAGGGTGGTAGTACTTCACCCCTCCACTTT. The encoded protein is CASSPQQGGSTSPLHF.

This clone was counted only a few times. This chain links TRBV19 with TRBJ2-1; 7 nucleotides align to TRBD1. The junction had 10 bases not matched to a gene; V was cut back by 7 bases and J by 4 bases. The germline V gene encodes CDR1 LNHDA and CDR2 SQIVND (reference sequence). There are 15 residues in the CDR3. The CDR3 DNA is TGTGCCAGTACTACGACGGGACAGCTGTACAATGAGCAGTTCTTC. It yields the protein CASTTTGQLYNEQFF.

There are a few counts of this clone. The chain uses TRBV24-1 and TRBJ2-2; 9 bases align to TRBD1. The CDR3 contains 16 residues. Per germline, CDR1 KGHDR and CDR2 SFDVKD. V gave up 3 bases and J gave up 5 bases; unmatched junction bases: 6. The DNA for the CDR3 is TGTGCCACCAGTGATCTCGGGACAGGGCGGACCGGGGAGCTGTTTTTT. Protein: CATSDLGTGRTGELFF.

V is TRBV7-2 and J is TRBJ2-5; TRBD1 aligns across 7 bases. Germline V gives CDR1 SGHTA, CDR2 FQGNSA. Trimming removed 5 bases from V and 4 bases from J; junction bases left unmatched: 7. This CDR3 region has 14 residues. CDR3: CASSPRGSRETQYF. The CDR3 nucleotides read TGTGCCAGCAGCCCCAGGGGGAGCAGAGAGACCCAGTACTTC. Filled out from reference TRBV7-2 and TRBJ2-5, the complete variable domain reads GAGVSQSPSNKVTEKGKDVELRCDPISGHTALYWYRQSLGQGLEFLIYFQGNSAPDKSGLPSDRFSAERTGGSVSTLTIQRTQQEDSAVYLCASSPRGSRETQYFGPGTRLLVL.

The CDR3 region is CATSPGYTEAFF. In nucleotides, the CDR3 is TGTGCCACCAGTCCGGGGTACACTGAAGCTTTCTTT. The chain combines TRBV15 with TRBJ1-1; D is unclear. V lost 6 bases and J 3 bases, leaving 8 bases between the germline ends. This CDR3 comprises 12 residues. The germline CDR1 and CDR2 sequences are LNHNV and YYDKDF (reference sequence).

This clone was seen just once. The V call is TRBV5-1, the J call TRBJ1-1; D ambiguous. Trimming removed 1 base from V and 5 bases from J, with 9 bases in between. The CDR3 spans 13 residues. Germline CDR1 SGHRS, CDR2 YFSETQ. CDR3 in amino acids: CASSLRPMTEAFF. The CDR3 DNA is TGCGCCAGCAGCTTGAGACCGATGACTGAAGCTTTCTTT.

CDR3 sequence (DNA): TGTGCCACCAGCAGAGATTGGGCCTACGAGCAGTACGTC. It specifies CATSRDWAYEQYV. The chain has TRBV15 and TRBJ2-7; unclear D gene. This CDR3 comprises 13 residues. Germline lookup yields CDR1 LNHNV and CDR2 YYDKDF (reference sequence). V was clipped by 0 bases and J by 2 bases, with 5 bases between them.

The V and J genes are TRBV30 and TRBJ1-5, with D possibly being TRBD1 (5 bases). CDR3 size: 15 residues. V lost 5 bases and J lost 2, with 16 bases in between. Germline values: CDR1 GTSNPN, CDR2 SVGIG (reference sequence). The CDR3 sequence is CAWDSGTFGNQPQHF. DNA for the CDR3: TGTGCCTGGGATAGCGGGACCTTCGGCAATCAGCCCCAGCATTTT.

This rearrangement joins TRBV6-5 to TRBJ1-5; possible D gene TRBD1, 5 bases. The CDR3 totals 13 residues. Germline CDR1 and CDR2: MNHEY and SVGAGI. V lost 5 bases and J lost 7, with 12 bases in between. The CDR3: CASSRQRGQPQHF. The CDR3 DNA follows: TGTGCCAGCAGTAGACAGCGAGGACAGCCCCAGCATTTT.

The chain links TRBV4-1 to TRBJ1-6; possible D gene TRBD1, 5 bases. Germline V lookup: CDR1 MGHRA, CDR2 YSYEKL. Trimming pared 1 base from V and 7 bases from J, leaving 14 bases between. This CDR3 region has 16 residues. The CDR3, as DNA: TGCGCCAGCAGCCAAGGACGGGGCCTCGTCAATTCACCCCTCCACTTT. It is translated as CASSQGRGLVNSPLHF.

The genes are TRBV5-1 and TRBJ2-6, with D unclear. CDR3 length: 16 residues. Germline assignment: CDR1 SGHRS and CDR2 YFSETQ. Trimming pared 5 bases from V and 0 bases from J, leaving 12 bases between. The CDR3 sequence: CASSTGPISGANVLTF. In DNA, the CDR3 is TGCGCCAGCAGTACCGGGCCGATCTCTGGGGCCAACGTCCTGACTTTC.

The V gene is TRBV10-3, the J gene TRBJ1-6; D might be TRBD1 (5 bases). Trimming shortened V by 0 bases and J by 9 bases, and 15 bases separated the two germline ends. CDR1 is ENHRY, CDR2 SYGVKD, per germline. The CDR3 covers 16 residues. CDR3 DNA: TGTGCCATCAGTGAGTCGGCAGGGTACCTTAGTTCACCCCTCCACTTT. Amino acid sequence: CAISESAGYLSSPLHF.

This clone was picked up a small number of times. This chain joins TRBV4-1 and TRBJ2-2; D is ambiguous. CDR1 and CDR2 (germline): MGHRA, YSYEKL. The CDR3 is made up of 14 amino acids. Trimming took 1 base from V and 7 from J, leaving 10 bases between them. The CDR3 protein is CASSQAQNDGELFF. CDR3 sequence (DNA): TGCGCCAGCAGCCAAGCGCAGAACGACGGGGAGCTGTTTTTT.

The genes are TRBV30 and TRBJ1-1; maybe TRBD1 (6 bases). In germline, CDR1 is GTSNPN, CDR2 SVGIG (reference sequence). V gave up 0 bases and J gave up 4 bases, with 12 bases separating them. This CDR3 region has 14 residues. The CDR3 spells CAWSVPGAGTEAFF. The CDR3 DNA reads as TGTGCCTGGAGTGTCCCGGGGGCCGGCACTGAAGCTTTCTTT.

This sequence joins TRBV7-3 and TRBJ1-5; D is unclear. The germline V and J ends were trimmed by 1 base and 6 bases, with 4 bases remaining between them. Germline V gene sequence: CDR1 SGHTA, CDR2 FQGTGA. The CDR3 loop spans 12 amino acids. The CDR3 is CASSLKAQPQHF. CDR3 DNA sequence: TGTGCCAGCAGCTTAAAGGCTCAGCCCCAGCATTTT.

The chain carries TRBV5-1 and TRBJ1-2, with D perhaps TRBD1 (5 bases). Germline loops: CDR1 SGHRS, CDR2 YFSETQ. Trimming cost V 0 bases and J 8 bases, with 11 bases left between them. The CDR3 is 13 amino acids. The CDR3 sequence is CASSLEGTRGYTF. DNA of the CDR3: TGCGCCAGCAGCTTGGAGGGGACTCGGGGCTACACCTTC.

CDR3 region: CASSQGPGGGQYV. CDR3 nucleotides: TGCGCCAGCAGCCAAGGGCCCGGAGGGGGCCAGTACGTC. This sequence joins TRBV4-1 and TRBJ2-7; D possibly corresponds to TRBD1 (7 bases). This CDR3 region has 13 residues. CDR1 is MGHRA and CDR2 is YSYEKL in the germline V gene. Trimming left V 1 base short and J 10 bases short, with 14 bases between.

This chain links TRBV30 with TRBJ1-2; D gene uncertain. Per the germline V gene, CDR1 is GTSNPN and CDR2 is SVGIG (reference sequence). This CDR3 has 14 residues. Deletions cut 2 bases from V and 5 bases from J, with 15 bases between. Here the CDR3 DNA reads TGTGCCTGGAGTCTTTCAGGAGCGTCTTATGGCTACACCTTC. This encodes CAWSLSGASYGYTF.

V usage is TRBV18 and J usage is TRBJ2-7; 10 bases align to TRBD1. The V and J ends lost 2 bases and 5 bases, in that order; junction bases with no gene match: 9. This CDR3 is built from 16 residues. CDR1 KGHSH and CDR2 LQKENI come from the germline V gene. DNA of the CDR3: TGTGCCAGCTCACCAGAAATCGACAGGGGGCTGGACGAGCAGTACGTC. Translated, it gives CASSPEIDRGLDEQYV.

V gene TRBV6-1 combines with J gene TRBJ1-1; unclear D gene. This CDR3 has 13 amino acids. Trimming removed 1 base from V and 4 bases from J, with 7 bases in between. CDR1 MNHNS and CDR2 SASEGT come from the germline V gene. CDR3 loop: CASSEGLGTEAFF. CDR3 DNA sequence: TGTGCCAGCAGTGAAGGTCTGGGCACTGAAGCTTTCTTT.

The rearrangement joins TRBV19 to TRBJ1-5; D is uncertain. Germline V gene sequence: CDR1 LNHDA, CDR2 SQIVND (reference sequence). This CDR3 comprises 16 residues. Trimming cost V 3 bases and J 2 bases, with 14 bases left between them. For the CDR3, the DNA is TGTGCCAGTAGTATTGGTACAGTCGGTCGCAATCAGCCCCAGCATTTT. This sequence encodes CASSIGTVGRNQPQHF. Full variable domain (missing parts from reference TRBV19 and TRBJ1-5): DGGITQSPKYLFRKEGQNVTLSCEQNLNHDAMYWYRQDPGQGLRLIYYSQIVNDFQKGDIAEGYSVSREKKESFPLTVTSAQKNPTAFYLCASSIGTVGRNQPQHFGDGTRLSIL.

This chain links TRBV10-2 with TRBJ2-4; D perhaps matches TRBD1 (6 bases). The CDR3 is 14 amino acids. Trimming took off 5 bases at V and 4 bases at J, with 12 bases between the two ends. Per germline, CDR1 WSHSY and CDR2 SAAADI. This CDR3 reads CASSNTGSKNIQYF. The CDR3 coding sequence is TGCGCCAGCAGTAATACAGGGAGTAAAAACATTCAGTACTTC.

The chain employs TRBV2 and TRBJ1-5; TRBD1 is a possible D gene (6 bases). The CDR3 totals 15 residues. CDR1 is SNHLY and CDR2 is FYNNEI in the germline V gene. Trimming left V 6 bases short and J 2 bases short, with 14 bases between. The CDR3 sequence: CASRKGGAGNQPQHF. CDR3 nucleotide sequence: TGTGCCAGCAGAAAGGGGGGGGCAGGCAATCAGCCCCAGCATTTT.

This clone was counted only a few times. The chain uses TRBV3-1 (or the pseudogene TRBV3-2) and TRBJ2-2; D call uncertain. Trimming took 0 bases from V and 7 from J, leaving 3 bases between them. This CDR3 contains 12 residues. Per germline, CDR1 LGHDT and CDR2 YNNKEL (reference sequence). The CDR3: CASSQDIGELFF. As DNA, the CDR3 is TGTGCCAGCAGCCAAGATATCGGGGAGCTGTTTTTT.

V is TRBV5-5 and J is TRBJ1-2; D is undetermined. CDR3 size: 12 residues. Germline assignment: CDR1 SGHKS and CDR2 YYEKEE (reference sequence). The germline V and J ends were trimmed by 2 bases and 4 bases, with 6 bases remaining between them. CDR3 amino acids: CASSFRGYGYTF. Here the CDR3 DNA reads TGTGCCAGCAGCTTTCGGGGCTATGGCTACACCTTC.

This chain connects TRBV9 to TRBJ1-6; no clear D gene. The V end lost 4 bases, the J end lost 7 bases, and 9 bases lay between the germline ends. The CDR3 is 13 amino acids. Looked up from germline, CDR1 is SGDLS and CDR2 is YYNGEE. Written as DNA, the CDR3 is TGTGCCAGCAGCCCGGACCCAAATTCACCCCTCCACTTT. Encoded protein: CASSPDPNSPLHF.

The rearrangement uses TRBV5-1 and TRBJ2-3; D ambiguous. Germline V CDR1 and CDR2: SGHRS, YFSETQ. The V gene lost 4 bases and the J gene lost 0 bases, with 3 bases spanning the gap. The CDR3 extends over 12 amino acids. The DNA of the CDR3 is TGCGCCAGCAGCACCAGCACAGATACGCAGTATTTT. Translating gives CASSTSTDTQYF.